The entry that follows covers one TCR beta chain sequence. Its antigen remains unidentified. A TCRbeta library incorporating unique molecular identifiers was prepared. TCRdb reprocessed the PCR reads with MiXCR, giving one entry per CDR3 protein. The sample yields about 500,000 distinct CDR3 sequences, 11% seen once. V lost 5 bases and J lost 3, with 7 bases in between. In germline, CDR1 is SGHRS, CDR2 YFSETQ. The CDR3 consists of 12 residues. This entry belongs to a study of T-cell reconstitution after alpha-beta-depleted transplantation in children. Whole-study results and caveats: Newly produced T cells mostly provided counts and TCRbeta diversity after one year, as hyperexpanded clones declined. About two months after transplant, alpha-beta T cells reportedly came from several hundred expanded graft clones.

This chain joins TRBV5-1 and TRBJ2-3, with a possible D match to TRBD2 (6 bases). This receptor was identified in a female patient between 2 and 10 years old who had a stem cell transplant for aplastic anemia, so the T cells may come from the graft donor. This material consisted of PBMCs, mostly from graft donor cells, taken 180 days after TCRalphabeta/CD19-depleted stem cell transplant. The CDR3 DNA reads TGCGCCAGCAGGGAGGGGACAGATACGCAGTATTTT. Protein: CASREGTDTQYF.